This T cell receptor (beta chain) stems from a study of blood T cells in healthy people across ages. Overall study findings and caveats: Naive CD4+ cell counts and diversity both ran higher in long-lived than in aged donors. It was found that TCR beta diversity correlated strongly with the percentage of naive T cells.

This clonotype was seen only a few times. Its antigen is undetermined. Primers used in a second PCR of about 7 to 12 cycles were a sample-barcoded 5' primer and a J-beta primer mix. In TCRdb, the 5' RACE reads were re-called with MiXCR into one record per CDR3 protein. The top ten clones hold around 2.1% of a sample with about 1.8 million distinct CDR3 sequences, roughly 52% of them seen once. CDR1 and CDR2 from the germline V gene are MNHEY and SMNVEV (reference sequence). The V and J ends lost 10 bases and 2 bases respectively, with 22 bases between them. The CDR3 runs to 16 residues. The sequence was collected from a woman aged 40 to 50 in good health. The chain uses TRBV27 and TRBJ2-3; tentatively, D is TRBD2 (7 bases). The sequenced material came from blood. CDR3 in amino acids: CATATGSGGTTDTQYF. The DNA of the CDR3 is TGTGCCACCGCCACAGGGTCGGGAGGCACCACAGATACGCAGTATTTT.